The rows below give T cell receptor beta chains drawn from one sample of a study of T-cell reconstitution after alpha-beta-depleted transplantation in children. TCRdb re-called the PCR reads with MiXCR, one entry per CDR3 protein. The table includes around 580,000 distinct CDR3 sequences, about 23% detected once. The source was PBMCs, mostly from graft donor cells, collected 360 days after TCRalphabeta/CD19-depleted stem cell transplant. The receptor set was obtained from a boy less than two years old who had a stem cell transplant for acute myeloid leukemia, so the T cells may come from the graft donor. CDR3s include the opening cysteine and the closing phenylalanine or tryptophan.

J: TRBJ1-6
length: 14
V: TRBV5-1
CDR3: CASSFRGENSPLHF

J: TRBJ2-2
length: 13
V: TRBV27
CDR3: CASAFTLTGELFF

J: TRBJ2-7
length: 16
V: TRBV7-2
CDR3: CASSLALQGAIYEQYF

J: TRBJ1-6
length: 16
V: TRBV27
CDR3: CASSLSAGGENSPLHF

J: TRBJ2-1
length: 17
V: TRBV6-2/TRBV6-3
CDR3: CASSYREGGLPRHEQFF

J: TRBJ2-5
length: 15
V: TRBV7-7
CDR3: CASSLDKGSGETQYF

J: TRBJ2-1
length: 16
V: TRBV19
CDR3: CASSPRGTGGMNEQFF

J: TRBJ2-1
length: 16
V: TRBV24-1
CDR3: CATSVSGTRYDNEQFF

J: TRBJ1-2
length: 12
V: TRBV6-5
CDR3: CASFRVPPGYTF

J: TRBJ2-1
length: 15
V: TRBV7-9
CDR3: CASPPGGGSYNEQFF

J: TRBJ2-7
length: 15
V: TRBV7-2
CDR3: CASSLGGGLSYEQYF

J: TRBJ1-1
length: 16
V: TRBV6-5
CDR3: CASSYDRGLGDTEAFF

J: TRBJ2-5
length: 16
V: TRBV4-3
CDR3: CASSQDAWDSQETQYF

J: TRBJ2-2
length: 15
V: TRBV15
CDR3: CATSRQGGNTGELFF

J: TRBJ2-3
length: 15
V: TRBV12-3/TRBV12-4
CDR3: CASSPDQASTDTQYF

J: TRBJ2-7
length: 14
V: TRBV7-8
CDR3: CASSSDSLEYEQYF

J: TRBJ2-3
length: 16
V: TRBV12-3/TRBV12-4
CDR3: CASSTFTTEYTDTQYF

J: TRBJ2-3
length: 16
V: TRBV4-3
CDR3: CASSPVRDSLTDTQYF

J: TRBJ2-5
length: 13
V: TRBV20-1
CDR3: CSASLTGRETQYF

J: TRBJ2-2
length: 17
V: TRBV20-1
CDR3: CSASALPGLAGVGELFF

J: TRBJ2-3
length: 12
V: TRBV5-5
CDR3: CASMTGSDTQYF

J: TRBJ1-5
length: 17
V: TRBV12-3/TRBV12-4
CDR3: CASRRGTGKASNQPQHF

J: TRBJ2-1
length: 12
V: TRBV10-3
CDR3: CAISESNYEQFF

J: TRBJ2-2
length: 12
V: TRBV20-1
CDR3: CSANEGAGELFF

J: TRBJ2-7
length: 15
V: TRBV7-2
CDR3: CASSLASGSSYEQYF

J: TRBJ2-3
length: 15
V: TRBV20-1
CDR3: CSAREGPAGTDTQYF

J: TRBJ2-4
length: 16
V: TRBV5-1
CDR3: CASSGLTWGAKNIQYF

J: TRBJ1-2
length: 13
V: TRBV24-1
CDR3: CATSAGTGDGYTF

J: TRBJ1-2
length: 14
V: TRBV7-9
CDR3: CASSFGTGFHGYTF

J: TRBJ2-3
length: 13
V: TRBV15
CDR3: CATSRDAEDTQYF

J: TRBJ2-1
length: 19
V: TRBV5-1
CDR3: CASSFSGLAVTKEENEQFF

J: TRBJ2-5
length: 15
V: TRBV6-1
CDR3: CASRAGSDYQETQYF

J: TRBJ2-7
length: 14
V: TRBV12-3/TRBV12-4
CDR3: CASSPSMPSYEQYF

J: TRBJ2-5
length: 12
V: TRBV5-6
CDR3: CASSHRGETQYF

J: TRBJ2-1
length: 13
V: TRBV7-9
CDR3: CASSPPVGSEQFF

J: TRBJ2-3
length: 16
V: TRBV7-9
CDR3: CASSLGTTTSTDTQYF

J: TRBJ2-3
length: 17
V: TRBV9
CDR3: CASSYGLAGGGTDTQYF

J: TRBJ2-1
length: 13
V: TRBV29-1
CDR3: CSVDQGYSNEQFF

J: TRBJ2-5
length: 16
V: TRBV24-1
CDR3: CATSPSGLAARETQYF

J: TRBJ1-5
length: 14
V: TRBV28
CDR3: CASSLRETNQPQHF